This T cell receptor (beta chain) was recorded in a study of cytomegalovirus exposure and HLA in healthy donors. Notes on the study in general: Accounts indicate the classifier identified cytomegalovirus status with strong specificity and sensitivity.

Trimming pared 6 bases from V and 8 bases from J, leaving 16 bases between. The CDR3 contains 13 residues. The germline gives CDR1 MNHEY, CDR2 SVGAGI. 60 Vbeta and 13 Jbeta primers were used in PCR. Using immunoSEQ multiplex PCR, the repertoire was profiled, and TCRdb retains in-frame clones only, with some absent. The sample lists around 130,000 clones, just under 80% occurring once. In regard to this clone: Its antigen is still unknown.

This receptor was obtained from a man between 25 and 39 years old in good health and CMV-seronegative. The sample consisted of PBMCs. This rearrangement joins TRBV6-5 to TRBJ1-2; perhaps TRBD1 as D (6 bases). CDR3 in DNA: TGTGCCAGCAGGACCGGACAGACTAAGGGCTACACCTTC. It translates to CASRTGQTKGYTF.